The 2 T cell receptor beta chains given below trace back to one sample, sequenced in a study of CD8+ T cells in alopecia areata. Treatment given: oral pan-JAK inhibitor, 5-10 mg twice daily. As the sequencing template, cDNA was produced by extracting RNA and reverse transcribing it. Produced via immunoSEQ multiplex PCR; TCRdb's table is partial and in-frame only. The table records approximately 100,000 clones, roughly 60% of them present only once. The material was CD8+ T cells sorted from blood, obtained at approximately week 56, from a patient treated with tofacitinib. Receptors were obtained from a human donor with alopecia areata.

This clone was counted between two and nine times. V usage is TRBV29-1 and J usage is TRBJ2-4; the D gene could be TRBD1 or TRBD2 (5 bases each). Germline values: CDR1 SQVTM, CDR2 ANQGSEA. V lost 3 bases and J lost 4, with 13 bases in between. The CDR3 spans 14 residues. In nucleotides, the CDR3 is TGCAGCGTTGACGAGGGGAGAGGGAAAAACATTCAGTACTTC. It encodes CSVDEGRGKNIQYF.

In its sample, this clone was seen once. The chain joins TRBV9 to TRBJ1-2; 7 bases fit TRBD1. Germline loops: CDR1 SGDLS, CDR2 YYNGEE. The V gene end was trimmed by 3 bases and the J gene end by 6 bases; junction bases not matched to a gene: 5. The CDR3 spans 13 residues. This CDR3 reads CASSATGFDGYTF. The CDR3 bases are TGTGCCAGCAGCGCGACAGGGTTCGATGGCTACACCTTC. Full variable domain (remainder filled in from reference TRBV9 and TRBJ1-2): DSGVTQTPKHLITATGQRVTLRCSPRSGDLSVYWYQQSLDQGLQFLIQYYNGEERAKGNILERFSAQQFPDLHSELNLSSLELGDSALYFCASSATGFDGYTFGSGTRLTVV.